This T cell receptor beta chain was sequenced in a study of Graves' ophthalmopathy and Graves' hyperthyroidism. Deletions cut 1 base from V and 1 base from J, with 4 bases between. The CDR3 sequence is 14 residues long. Germline V gives CDR1 LGHNT, CDR2 FRNRAP. All donors with ophthalmopathy were recorded as having moderate-to-severe activity, CAS ≥3, NOSPECS ≥4 and a duration under 3 months. Researchers turned away patients with other autoimmune diseases, uncontrolled infections, pregnancy or lactation. A remark on this clonotype: The antigen is unknown.

Overall study results and limits: Blood samples also showed most expanded thyroid clonotypes exceeding 0.001 frequency.

Beta-chain TCR CDR3 regions were amplified from RNA transcripts. First-round RT-PCR employed HTBI primers, with a second-round multiplex PCR after it. Each CDR3 protein gets one entry after TCRdb re-called the multiplex PCR reads with MiXCR. The top ten clones hold about 3.3% of a sample with 500,000 to 800,000 distinct CDR3 sequences, approximately 39% of them seen once. The source material was peripheral blood. The chain couples TRBV12-5 to TRBJ2-2; D remains ambiguous. The clonotype originates from an adult man with Graves' ophthalmopathy. The CDR3 coding sequence is TGTGCTAGTGGTTTGGAAGAGAACACCGGGGAGCTGTTTTTT. Translated, it gives CASGLEENTGELFF.